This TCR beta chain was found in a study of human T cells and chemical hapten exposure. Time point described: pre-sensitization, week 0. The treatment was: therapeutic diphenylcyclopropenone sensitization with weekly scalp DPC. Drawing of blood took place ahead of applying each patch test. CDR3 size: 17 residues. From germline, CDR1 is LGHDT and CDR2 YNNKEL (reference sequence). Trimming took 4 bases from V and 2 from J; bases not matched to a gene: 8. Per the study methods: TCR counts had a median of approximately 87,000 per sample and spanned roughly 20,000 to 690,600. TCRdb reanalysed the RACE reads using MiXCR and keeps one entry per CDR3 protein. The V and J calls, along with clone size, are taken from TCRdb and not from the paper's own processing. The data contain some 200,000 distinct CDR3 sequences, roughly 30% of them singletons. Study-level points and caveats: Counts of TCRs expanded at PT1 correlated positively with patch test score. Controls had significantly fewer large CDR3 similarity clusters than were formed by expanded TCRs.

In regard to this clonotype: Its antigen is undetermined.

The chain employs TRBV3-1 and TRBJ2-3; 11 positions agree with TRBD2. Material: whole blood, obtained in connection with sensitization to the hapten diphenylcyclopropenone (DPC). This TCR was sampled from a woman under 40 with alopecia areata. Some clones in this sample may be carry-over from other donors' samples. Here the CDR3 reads CASSPPSGRPSTDTQYF. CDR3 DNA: TGTGCCAGCAGCCCACCTAGCGGGAGGCCCTCCACAGATACGCAGTATTTT.